The next 22 T cell receptor beta chains were all read from a single sample in a study of cytomegalovirus exposure and HLA in healthy donors. 13 Jbeta primers and 60 Vbeta primers were used for the PCR. The table came from immunoSEQ multiplex PCR; TCRdb's copy has only in-frame clones and leaves some out. The repertoire holds 130,000 or so clones, with roughly four fifths as singletons. The sequenced sample was PBMCs. The receptors originated from a female donor in good health and CMV-seropositive.

To note about this clone: The identical CDR3 is also encoded by other nucleotide sequences in the sample. The chain employs TRBV6-1 and TRBJ1-1, with D unclear. The CDR3 loop spans 13 amino acids. Per the germline V gene, CDR1 is MNHNS and CDR2 is SASEGT. Trimming pared 4 bases from V and 2 bases from J, leaving 8 bases between. CDR3 in DNA: TGTGCCAGCAGTGCGGTCGTAAACACTGAAGCTTTCTTT. Protein sequence: CASSAVVNTEAFF.

The rearrangement joins TRBV5-1 to TRBJ2-3, with D maybe TRBD2 (7 bases). CDR1 and CDR2 from the germline V gene are SGHRS and YFSETQ. Trimming stripped 2 bases from V and 6 bases from J, with 13 bases between. The CDR3 contains 14 residues. The chain's CDR3 is CASSFLGGPDTQYF. CDR3 sequence (DNA): TGCGCCAGCAGCTTCCTCGGGGGGCCTGATACGCAGTATTTT. Full variable domain (missing parts from reference TRBV5-1 and TRBJ2-3): KAGVTQTPRYLIKTRGQQVTLSCSPISGHRSVSWYQQTPGQGLQFLFEYFSETQRNKGNFPGRFSGRQFSNSRSEMNVSTLELGDSALYLCASSFLGGPDTQYFGPGTRLTVL.

V and J are TRBV6-5 and TRBJ2-5; TRBD1 matches 7 bases. CDR3 length equals 12 residues. Per germline, CDR1 MNHEY and CDR2 SVGAGI. V was clipped by 10 bases and J by 4 bases; unmatched bases: 6. CDR3 coding DNA: TGTGCCACTCGACAGGGTGTAGAGACCCAGTACTTC. Protein sequence: CATRQGVETQYF.

This clone was observed once. The junction and the germline gene differ at one end; a read error may be behind it. This chain joins TRBV27 and TRBJ2-7; no clear D. Germline V CDR1 and CDR2: MNHEY, SMNVEV (reference sequence). The CDR3 is made up of 15 amino acids. The CDR3 region is CASSFLVGLSCEQYF. The CDR3 DNA sequence: TGTGCCAGCAGTTTTCTTGTGGGCTTATCCTGCGAGCAGTACTTC.

V usage is TRBV19 and J usage is TRBJ2-7; 10 bases are a match to TRBD2. This CDR3 spans 14 amino acids. Trimming at V came to 3 bases and at J to 4 bases, leaving 3 bases not matched to a gene. The V gene's germline CDR1 is LNHDA and CDR2 SQIVND (reference sequence). The CDR3 DNA is TGTGCCAGTAGTATTCTAGCGGGAGTGTACGAGCAGTACTTC. The encoded protein is CASSILAGVYEQYF.

This chain joins TRBV7-7 and TRBJ2-1; 8 positions agree with TRBD2. J gave up 10 bases and V 1 base, and 12 bases lay outside the gene matches. This CDR3 is built from 16 residues. The germline CDR1 and CDR2 sequences are SSHAT and FNYEAQ (reference sequence). This chain's CDR3 is CASSLELTGGREEQFF. The CDR3 nucleotides are TGTGCCAGCAGCTTAGAATTAACGGGAGGGAGAGAGGAGCAGTTCTTC.

The chain has TRBV30 and TRBJ2-4, with D perhaps matching TRBD2 (6 bases). V lost 3 bases and J lost 9, with 15 bases in between. There are 13 residues in the CDR3. Germline loops: CDR1 GTSNPN, CDR2 SVGIG (reference sequence). CDR3 in amino acids: CAWRDTYSGIQYF. CDR3 sequence (DNA): TGTGCCTGGAGGGATACGTATAGCGGCATTCAGTACTTC.

V usage is TRBV5-8 and J usage is TRBJ1-1, with D perhaps TRBD1 (6 bases). V was trimmed by 4 bases and J by 1 base, leaving 17 bases between them. Germline V gives CDR1 SGHTS, CDR2 YDEGEE. This CDR3 is built from 16 residues. This chain's CDR3 is CASSANQAGANTEAFF. The DNA for the CDR3 is TGTGCCAGCAGCGCAAACCAGGCGGGGGCGAACACTGAAGCTTTCTTT.

The chain has TRBV5-1 and TRBJ1-2; 12 bases line up with TRBD1. V lost 0 bases to trimming and J lost 8 bases; unmatched junction nucleotides: 8. The germline V gene has CDR1 SGHRS and CDR2 YFSETQ. This CDR3 comprises 16 residues. CDR3 residues: CASSLVPGTGGRGYTF. The CDR3 DNA is TGCGCCAGCAGCTTGGTGCCGGGGACAGGGGGCCGGGGCTACACCTTC. Full variable domain (missing parts from reference TRBV5-1 and TRBJ1-2): KAGVTQTPRYLIKTRGQQVTLSCSPISGHRSVSWYQQTPGQGLQFLFEYFSETQRNKGNFPGRFSGRQFSNSRSEMNVSTLELGDSALYLCASSLVPGTGGRGYTFGSGTRLTVV.

The genes are TRBV7-9 and TRBJ1-5, with a weak D call TRBD1 (5 bases). Looked up from germline, CDR1 is SEHNR and CDR2 is FQNEAQ (reference sequence). The CDR3 runs 14 residues. V was cut by 6 bases and J by 4 bases, with 13 bases left in between. CDR3: CASSTGAQNQPQHF. The CDR3 DNA sequence: TGTGCCAGCAGTACAGGCGCGCAAAATCAGCCCCAGCATTTT. Full variable domain (remainder filled in from reference TRBV7-9 and TRBJ1-5): DTGVSQNPRHKITKRGQNVTFRCDPISEHNRLYWYRQTLGQGPEFLTYFQNEAQLEKSRLLSDRFSAERPKGSFSTLEIQRTEQGDSAMYLCASSTGAQNQPQHFGDGTRLSIL.

CDR3 loop: CASSDRAGDYNEQFF. CDR3 DNA sequence: TGCGCCAGCAGTGATCGAGCGGGGGACTACAATGAGCAGTTCTTC. This chain links TRBV10-1 with TRBJ2-1, with 8 bases that match TRBD2. V was pared by 3 bases and J by 3 bases, with 4 bases of the junction left unmatched. There are 15 residues in the CDR3. Looked up from germline, CDR1 is WNHNN and CDR2 is SYGVQD (reference sequence).

This clone has more than one count but fewer than ten. The V call is TRBV10-1, the J call TRBJ2-1, with D perhaps matching TRBD1 (6 bases). Trimming shortened V by 3 bases and J by 7 bases, and 13 bases separated the two germline ends. Per germline, CDR1 WNHNN and CDR2 SYGVQD (reference sequence). The CDR3 loop spans 14 amino acids. CDR3: CASSDRGMGNEQFF. CDR3 coding DNA: TGCGCCAGCAGTGACAGGGGTATGGGGAATGAGCAGTTCTTC.

This sequence joins TRBV5-1 and TRBJ1-6; D might be TRBD1 (6 bases). CDR3 length equals 17 residues. The V and J ends lost 4 bases and 10 bases respectively, with 24 bases between them. Germline loops: CDR1 SGHRS, CDR2 YFSETQ. The CDR3 loop reads CASSTDGGPPARSPLHF. The CDR3 DNA sequence: TGCGCCAGCAGCACGGATGGGGGCCCGCCGGCGAGGTCACCCCTCCACTTT.

The rearrangement uses TRBV6-6 and TRBJ1-3, with D tentatively TRBD1 (6 bases). The CDR3 has 15 residues. The V end was cut by 8 bases, the J end by 4 bases, with 18 bases between. CDR1 and CDR2 from the germline V gene are MNHNY and SVGAGI (reference sequence). This CDR3 reads CASGTQALMGNTIYF. CDR3 coding DNA: TGTGCCAGCGGGACACAGGCTCTAATGGGAAACACCATATATTTT.

J is TRBJ2-1 and V is TRBV29-1; 9 bases match TRBD1. This CDR3 contains 16 residues. The ends lost 0 bases at V and 7 bases at J; junction bases unmatched: 10. Germline V CDR1 and CDR2: SQVTM, ANQGSEA. This chain's CDR3 is CSVEDIGTGSGNEQFF. For the CDR3, the DNA is TGCAGCGTTGAAGATATAGGGACAGGGAGTGGGAATGAGCAGTTCTTC.

This clone has a handful of counts. The gene calls are TRBV10-1 and TRBJ2-1; 9 bases line up with TRBD2. Trimming took 0 bases from V and 9 from J; bases not matched to a gene: 3. Germline assignment: CDR1 WNHNN and CDR2 SYGVQD (reference sequence). The CDR3 contains 14 residues. As DNA, the CDR3 is TGCGCCAGCAGTGAGTCGGTACTAGCGGGTGAGCAGTTCTTC. As protein: CASSESVLAGEQFF.

This clone was found a few times. V and J are TRBV4-2 and TRBJ2-1; 12 bases align to TRBD2. This CDR3 is 16 amino acids long. Trimming at V came to 4 bases and at J to 4 bases, leaving 5 bases not matched to a gene. Germline values: CDR1 LGHNA, CDR2 YNFKEQ. As DNA, the CDR3 is TGTGCCAGCAGCCTCGGACTAGCGGGGTTGTACAATGAGCAGTTCTTC. Residues: CASSLGLAGLYNEQFF.

The sample holds one count of this clone. J is TRBJ2-5 and V is TRBV4-2, with 10 bases aligning to TRBD2. Judging by the DNA end, TRBJ2-7 fits better; the J call may be wrong. Germline-derived CDR1 and CDR2 are LGHNA and YNFKEQ. The CDR3 spans 17 residues. CDR3 region: CASSQVFPLAGENEQYF. Written as DNA, the CDR3 is TGTGCCAGCAGCCAAGTGTTCCCGCTAGCGGGAGAAAACGAGCAGTACTTC.

This chain joins TRBV30 and TRBJ2-5; TRBD1 matches at 9 bases. The ends lost 2 bases at V and 2 bases at J; junction bases unmatched: 9. Germline CDR1 reads GTSNPN; CDR2 reads SVGIG (reference sequence). CDR3 length equals 16 residues. Here the CDR3 DNA reads TGTGCCTGGAGTCCCGTGGGGACAGGGAGACAAGAGACCCAGTACTTC. It codes for CAWSPVGTGRQETQYF.

The CDR3, as DNA: TGTGCCATCAGCAAAATGGTGGGGAAGAGGGACTATGGCTACACCTTC. It specifies CAISKMVGKRDYGYTF. The V and J genes are TRBV10-3 and TRBJ1-2; D unresolved. Trimming pared 6 bases from V and 3 bases from J, leaving 20 bases between. The CDR3 has 16 residues. The germline V gene encodes CDR1 ENHRY and CDR2 SYGVKD.

The V call is TRBV13, the J call TRBJ1-2; tentatively, D is TRBD1 (5 bases). Trimming took off 5 bases at V and 8 bases at J, with 15 bases between the two ends. CDR1 is PRHDT and CDR2 is FYEKMQ in the germline V gene (reference sequence). CDR3 length equals 13 residues. This chain's CDR3 is CASSPTGEKGYTF. For the CDR3, the DNA is TGTGCCAGCAGCCCCACAGGAGAAAAGGGCTACACCTTC.

This clone was counted between two and nine times. J is TRBJ1-1 and V is TRBV7-9; D not certain. Per germline, CDR1 SEHNR and CDR2 FQNEAQ (reference sequence). The V end lost 5 bases, the J end lost 10 bases, and 23 bases lay between the germline ends. This CDR3 has 15 amino acids. CDR3 in DNA: TGTGCCAGCAGCCTTAACCCCCTTGGATTCGAGGTAGCTTTCTTT. Its protein product is CASSLNPLGFEVAFF.